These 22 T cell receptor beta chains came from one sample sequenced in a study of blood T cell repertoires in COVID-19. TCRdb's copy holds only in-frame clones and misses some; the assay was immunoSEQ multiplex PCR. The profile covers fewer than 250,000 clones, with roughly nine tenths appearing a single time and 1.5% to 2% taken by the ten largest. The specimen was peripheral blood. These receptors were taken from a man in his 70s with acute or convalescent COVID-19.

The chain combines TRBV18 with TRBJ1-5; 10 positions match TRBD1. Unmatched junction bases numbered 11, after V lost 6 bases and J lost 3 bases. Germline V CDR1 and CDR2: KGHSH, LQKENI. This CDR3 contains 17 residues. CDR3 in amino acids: CASSTGTGDFSNQPQHF. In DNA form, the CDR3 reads TGTGCCAGCTCGACCGGGACAGGGGATTTTTCCAATCAGCCCCAGCATTTT.

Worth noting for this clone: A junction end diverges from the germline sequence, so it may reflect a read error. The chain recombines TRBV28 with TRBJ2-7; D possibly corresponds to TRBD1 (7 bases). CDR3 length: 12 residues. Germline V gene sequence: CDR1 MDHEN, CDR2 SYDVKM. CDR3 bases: TGTGCCAGCAGGGGGGGACAGCCGTCCGAGAACTTC. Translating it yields CASRGGQPSENF.

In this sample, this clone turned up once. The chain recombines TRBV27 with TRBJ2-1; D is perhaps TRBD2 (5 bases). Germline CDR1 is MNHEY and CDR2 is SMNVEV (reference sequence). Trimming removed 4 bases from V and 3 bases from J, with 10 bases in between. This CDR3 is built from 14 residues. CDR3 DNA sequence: TGTGCCAGCAGTTGGGGAGTTGGCTACAATGAGCAGTTCTTC. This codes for CASSWGVGYNEQFF.

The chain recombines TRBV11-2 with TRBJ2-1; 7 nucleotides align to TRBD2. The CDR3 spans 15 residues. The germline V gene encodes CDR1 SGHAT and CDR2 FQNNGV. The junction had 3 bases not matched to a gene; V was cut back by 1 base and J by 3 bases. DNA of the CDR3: TGTGCCAGCAGCTTAGGGGGAGGGGTCTACAATGAGCAGTTCTTC. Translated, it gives CASSLGGGVYNEQFF.

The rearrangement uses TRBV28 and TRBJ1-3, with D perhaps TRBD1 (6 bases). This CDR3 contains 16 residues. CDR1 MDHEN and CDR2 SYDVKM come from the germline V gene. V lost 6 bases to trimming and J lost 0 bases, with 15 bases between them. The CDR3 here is CASSPPRGTSGNTIYF. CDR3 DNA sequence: TGTGCCAGCAGCCCCCCCAGGGGTACCTCTGGAAACACCATATATTTT. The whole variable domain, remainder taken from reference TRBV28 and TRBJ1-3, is DVKVTQSSRYLVKRTGEKVFLECVQDMDHENMFWYRQDPGLGLRLIYFSYDVKMKEKGDIPEGYSVSREKKERFSLILESASTNQTSMYLCASSPPRGTSGNTIYFGEGSWLTVV.

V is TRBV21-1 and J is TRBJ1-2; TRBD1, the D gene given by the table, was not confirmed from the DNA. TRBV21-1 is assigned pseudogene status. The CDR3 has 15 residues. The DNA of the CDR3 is TGTGCCAGCAGCGCCCAGGGACAGGGGGACTATGGCTACACCTTC. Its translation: CASSAQGQGDYGYTF.

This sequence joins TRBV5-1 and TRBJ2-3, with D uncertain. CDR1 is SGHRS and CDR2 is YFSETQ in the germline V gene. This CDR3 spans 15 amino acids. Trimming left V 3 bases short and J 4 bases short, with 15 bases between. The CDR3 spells CASSSSGSQADTQYF. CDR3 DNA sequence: TGCGCCAGCAGCTCCTCGGGTTCTCAAGCAGATACGCAGTATTTT.

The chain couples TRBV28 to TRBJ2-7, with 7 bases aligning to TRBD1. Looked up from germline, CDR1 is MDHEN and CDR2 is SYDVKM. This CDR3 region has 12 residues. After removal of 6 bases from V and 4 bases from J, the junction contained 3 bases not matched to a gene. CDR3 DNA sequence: TGTGCCAGCAGCCAGGGGGATTACGAGCAGTACTTC. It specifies CASSQGDYEQYF. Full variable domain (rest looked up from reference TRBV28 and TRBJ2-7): DVKVTQSSRYLVKRTGEKVFLECVQDMDHENMFWYRQDPGLGLRLIYFSYDVKMKEKGDIPEGYSVSREKKERFSLILESASTNQTSMYLCASSQGDYEQYFGPGTRLTVT.

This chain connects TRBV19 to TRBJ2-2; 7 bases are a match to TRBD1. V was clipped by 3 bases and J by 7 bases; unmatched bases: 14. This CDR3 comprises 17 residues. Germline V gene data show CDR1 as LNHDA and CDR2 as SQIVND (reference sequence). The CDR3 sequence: CASSIPDRAWAHGELFF. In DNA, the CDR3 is TGTGCCAGTAGTATCCCAGACAGGGCTTGGGCGCACGGGGAGCTGTTTTTT.

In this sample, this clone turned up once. CDR3 sequence reads: CASSLLGTGVSYEQYF. CDR3 nucleotides: TGTGCCAGCAGCTTGTTGGGGACAGGGGTCTCCTACGAGCAGTACTTC. The chain is built from TRBV7-2 and TRBJ2-7; 10 bases are shared with TRBD1. Germline V gene lookup returns CDR1 SGHTA and CDR2 FQGNSA. CDR3 length: 16 amino acids. V shed 3 bases and J 0 bases; nucleotides not matched to a gene: 5.

The CDR3 loop reads CASSPRRGTGGDYGYTF. The CDR3 DNA sequence: TGTGCCAGCTCACCAAGGAGAGGGACAGGGGGCGACTATGGCTACACCTTC. V gene TRBV18 combines with J gene TRBJ1-2; 12 bases align to TRBD1. This CDR3 has 17 amino acids. The V segment lost 2 bases and the J segment 3 bases; nucleotides outside the gene matches: 7. Germline loops: CDR1 KGHSH, CDR2 LQKENI.

CDR3 in DNA: TGTGCCAGCAGCCAAAGTTTTCTAGCGGGCTACGAGCAGTACTTC. The encoded protein is CASSQSFLAGYEQYF. The V call is TRBV3-1 (or the pseudogene TRBV3-2), the J call TRBJ2-7; 8 nucleotides line up with TRBD2. Germline V gene sequence: CDR1 LGHDT, CDR2 YNNKEL (reference sequence). CDR3 size: 15 residues. V shed 2 bases, J shed 3 bases, and the junction held 6 bases outside the gene matches.

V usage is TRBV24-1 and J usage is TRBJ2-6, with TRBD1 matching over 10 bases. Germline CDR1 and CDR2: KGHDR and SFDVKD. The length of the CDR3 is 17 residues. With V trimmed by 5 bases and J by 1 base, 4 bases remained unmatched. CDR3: CATSVRGQGSGANVLTF. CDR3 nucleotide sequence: TGTGCCACCAGTGTAAGGGGACAGGGGTCTGGGGCCAACGTCCTGACTTTC.

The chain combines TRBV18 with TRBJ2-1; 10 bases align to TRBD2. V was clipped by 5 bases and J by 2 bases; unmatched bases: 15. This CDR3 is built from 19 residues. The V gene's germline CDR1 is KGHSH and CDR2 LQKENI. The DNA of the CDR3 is TGTGCCAGCTCAGGGGCTAGCGGGAGTAGTTCTGTAGCCTACAATGAGCAGTTCTTC. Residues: CASSGASGSSSVAYNEQFF.

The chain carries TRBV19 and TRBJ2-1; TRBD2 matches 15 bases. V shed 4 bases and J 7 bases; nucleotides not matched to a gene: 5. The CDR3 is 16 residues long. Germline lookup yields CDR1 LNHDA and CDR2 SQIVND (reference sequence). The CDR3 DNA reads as TGTGCCAGTAGTAGGACTAGCGGGAGGGTTAGAAATGAGCAGTTCTTC. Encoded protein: CASSRTSGRVRNEQFF.

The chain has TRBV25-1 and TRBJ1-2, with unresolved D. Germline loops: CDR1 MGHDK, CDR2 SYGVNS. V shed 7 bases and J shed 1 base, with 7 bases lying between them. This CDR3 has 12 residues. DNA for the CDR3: TGTGCCAGCATGGAGGGTAACTATGGCTACACCTTC. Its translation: CASMEGNYGYTF.

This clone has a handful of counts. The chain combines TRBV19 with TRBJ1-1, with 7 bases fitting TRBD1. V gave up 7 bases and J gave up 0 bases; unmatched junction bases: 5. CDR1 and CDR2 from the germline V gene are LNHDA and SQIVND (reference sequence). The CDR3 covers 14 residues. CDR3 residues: CASNSQGMNTEAFF. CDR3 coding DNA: TGTGCCAGTAATTCACAGGGGATGAACACTGAAGCTTTCTTT.

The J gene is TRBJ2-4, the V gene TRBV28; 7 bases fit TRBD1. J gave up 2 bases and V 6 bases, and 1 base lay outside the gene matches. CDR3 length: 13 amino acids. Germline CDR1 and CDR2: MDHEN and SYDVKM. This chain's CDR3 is CASRGQSKNIQYF. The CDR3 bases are TGTGCCAGCAGGGGACAGTCCAAAAACATTCAGTACTTC.

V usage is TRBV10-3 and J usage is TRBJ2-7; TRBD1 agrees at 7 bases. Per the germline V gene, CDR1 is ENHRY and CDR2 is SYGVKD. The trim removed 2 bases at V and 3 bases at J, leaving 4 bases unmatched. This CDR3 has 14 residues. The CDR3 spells CAISEGQANYEQYF. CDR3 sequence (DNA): TGTGCCATCAGTGAGGGACAGGCGAACTACGAGCAGTACTTC.

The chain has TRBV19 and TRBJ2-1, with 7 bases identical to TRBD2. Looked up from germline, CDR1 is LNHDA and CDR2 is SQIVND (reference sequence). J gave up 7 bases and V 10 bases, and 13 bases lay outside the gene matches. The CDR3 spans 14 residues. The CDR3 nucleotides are TGTGCCACTACAAAGGGGAGGGCCGGGAATGAGCAGTTCTTC. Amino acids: CATTKGRAGNEQFF.

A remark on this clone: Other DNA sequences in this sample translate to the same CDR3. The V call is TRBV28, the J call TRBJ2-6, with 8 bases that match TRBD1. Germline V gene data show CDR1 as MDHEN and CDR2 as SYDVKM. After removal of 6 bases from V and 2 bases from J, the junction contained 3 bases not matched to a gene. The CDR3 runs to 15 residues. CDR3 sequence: CASRSGGAGANVLTF. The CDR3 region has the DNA TGTGCCAGCAGATCAGGGGGCGCTGGGGCCAACGTCCTGACTTTC.

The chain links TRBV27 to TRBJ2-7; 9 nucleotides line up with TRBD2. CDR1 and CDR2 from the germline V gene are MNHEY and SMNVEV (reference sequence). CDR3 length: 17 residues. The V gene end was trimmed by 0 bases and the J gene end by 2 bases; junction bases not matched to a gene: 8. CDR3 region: CASSLSKGGRAAYEQYF. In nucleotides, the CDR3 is TGTGCCAGCAGTTTATCGAAAGGCGGGAGGGCCGCCTACGAGCAGTACTTC.